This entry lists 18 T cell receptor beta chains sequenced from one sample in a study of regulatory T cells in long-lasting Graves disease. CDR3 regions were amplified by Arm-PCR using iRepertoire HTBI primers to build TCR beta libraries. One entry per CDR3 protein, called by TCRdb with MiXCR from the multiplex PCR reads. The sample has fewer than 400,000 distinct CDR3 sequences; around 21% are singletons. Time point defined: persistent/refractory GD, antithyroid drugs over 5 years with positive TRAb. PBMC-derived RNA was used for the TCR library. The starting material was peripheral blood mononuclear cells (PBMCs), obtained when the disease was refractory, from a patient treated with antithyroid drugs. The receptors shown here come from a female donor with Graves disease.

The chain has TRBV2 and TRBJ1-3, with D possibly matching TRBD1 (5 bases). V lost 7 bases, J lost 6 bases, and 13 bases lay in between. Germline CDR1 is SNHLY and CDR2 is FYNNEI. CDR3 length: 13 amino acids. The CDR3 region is CASTKGWENTIYF. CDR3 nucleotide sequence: TGTGCCAGCACCAAGGGGTGGGAAAACACCATATATTTT. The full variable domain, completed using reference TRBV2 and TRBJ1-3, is EPEVTQTPSHQVTQMGQEVILRCVPISNHLYFYWYRQILGQKVEFLVSFYNNEISEKSEIFDDQFSVERPDGSNFTLKIRSTKLEDSAMYFCASTKGWENTIYFGEGSWLTVV.

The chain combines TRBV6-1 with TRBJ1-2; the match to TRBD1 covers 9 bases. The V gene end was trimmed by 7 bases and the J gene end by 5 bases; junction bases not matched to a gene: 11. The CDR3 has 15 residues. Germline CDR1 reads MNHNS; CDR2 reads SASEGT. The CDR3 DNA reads TGTGCCAGCACCCCCGGACAGGGGAGTACTTATGGCTACACCTTC. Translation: CASTPGQGSTYGYTF.

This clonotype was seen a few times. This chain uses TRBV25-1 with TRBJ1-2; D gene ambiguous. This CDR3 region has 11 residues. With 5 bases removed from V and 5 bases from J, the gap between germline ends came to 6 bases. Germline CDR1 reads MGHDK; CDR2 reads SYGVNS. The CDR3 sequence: CASSNSYGYTF. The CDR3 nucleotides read TGTGCCAGCAGTAATTCTTATGGCTACACCTTC.

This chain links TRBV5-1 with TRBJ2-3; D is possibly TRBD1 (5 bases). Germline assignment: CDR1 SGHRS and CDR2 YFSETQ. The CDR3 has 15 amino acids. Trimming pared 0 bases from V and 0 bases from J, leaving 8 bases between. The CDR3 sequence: CASSLEGASTDTQYF. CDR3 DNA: TGCGCCAGCAGCTTGGAAGGGGCTAGCACAGATACGCAGTATTTT. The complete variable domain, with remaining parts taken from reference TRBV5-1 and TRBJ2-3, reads KAGVTQTPRYLIKTRGQQVTLSCSPISGHRSVSWYQQTPGQGLQFLFEYFSETQRNKGNFPGRFSGRQFSNSRSEMNVSTLELGDSALYLCASSLEGASTDTQYFGPGTRLTVL.

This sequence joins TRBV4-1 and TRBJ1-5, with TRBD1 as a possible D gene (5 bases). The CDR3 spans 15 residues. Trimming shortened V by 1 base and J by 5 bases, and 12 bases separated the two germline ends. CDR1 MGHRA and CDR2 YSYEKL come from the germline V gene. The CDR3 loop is CASSQGSGGDQPQHF. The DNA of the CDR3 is TGCGCCAGCAGCCAAGGTAGCGGGGGTGATCAGCCCCAGCATTTT.

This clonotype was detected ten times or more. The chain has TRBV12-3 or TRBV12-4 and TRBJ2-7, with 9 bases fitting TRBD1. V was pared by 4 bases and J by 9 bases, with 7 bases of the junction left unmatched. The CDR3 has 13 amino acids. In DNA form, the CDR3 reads TGTGCCAGCAGTTCGGGACAGGGTGTTGGGCAGTACTTC. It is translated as CASSSGQGVGQYF.

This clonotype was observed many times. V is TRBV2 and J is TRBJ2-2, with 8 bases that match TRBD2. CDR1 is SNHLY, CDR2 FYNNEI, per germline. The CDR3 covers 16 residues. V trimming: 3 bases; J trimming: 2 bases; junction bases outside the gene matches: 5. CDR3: CASSELRGANTGELFF. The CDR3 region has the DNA TGTGCCAGCAGTGAGTTGCGGGGGGCCAACACCGGGGAGCTGTTTTTT.

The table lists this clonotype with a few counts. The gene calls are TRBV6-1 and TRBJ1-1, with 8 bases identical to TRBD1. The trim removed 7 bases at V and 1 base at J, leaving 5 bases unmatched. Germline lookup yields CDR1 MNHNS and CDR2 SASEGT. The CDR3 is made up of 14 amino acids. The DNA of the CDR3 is TGTGCCAGCAAAACCGGACAGGGGAACACTGAAGCTTTCTTT. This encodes CASKTGQGNTEAFF.

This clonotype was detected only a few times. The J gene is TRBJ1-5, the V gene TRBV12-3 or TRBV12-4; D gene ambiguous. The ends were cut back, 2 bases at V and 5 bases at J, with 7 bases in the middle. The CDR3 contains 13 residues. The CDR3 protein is CASSLTAHQPQHF. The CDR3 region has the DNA TGTGCCAGCAGTTTAACGGCTCATCAGCCCCAGCATTTT.

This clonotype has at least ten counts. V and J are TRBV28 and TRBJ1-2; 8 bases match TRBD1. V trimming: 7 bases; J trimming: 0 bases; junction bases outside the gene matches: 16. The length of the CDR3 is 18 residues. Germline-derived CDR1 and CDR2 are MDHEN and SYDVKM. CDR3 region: CASTPPGTGSISNYGYTF. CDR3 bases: TGTGCCAGCACCCCTCCGGGGACAGGCTCTATTTCTAACTATGGCTACACCTTC.

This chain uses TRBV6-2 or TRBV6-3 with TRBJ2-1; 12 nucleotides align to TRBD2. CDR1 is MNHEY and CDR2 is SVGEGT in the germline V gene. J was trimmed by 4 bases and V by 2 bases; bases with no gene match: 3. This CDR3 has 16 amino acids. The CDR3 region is CASSYPGLAGYNEQFF. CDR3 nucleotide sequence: TGTGCCAGCAGTTACCCCGGACTAGCGGGGTACAATGAGCAGTTCTTC.

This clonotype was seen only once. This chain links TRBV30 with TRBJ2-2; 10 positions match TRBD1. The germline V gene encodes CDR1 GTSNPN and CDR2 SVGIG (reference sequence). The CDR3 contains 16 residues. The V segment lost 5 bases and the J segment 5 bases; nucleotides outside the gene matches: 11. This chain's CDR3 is CAWLGPGQGGTGELFF. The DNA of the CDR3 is TGTGCCTGGCTCGGCCCCGGACAGGGGGGAACCGGGGAGCTGTTTTTT.

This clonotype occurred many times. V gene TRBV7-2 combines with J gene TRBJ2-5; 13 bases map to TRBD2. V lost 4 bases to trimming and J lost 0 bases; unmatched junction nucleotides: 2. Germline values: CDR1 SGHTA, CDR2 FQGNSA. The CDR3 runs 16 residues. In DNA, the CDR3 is TGTGCCAGCAGCTCCGGACTAGCGGGAGACCAAGAGACCCAGTACTTC. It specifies CASSSGLAGDQETQYF.

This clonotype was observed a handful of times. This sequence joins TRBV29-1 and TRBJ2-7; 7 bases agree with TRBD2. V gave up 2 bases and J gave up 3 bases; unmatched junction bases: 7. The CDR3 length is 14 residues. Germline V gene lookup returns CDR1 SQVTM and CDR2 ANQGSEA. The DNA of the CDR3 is TGCAGCGTTGAAATTGGGGGGGGATACTACGAGCAGTACTTC. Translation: CSVEIGGGYYEQYF.

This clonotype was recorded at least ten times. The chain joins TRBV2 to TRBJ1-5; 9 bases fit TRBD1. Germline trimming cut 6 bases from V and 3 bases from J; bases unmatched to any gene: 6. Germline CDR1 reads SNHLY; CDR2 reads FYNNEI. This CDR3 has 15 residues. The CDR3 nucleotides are TGTGCCAGCAGCGTGGGACAGGGCCCCAATCAGCCCCAGCATTTT. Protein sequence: CASSVGQGPNQPQHF.

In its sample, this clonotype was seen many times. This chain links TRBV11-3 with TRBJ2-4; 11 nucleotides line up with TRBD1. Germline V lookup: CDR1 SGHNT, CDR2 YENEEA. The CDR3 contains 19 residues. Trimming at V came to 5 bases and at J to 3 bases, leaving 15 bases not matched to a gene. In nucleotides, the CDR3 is TGTGCCAGCAGCCGGATAGGACAGGGGGCGGCCATGGGCAAAAACATTCAGTACTTC. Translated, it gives CASSRIGQGAAMGKNIQYF.

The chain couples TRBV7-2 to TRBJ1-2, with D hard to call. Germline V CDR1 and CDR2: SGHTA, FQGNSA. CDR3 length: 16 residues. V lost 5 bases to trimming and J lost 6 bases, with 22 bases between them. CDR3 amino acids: CASSQDHAGSVHGYTF. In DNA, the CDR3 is TGTGCCAGCAGCCAAGATCACGCAGGTTCCGTGCATGGCTACACCTTC.

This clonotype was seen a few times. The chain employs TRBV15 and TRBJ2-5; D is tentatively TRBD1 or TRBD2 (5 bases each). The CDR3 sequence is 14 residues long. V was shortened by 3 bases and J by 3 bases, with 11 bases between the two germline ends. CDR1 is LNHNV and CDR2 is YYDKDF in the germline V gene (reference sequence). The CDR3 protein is CATSSLGTEETQYF. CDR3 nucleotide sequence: TGTGCCACCAGCAGTCTAGGGACGGAAGAGACCCAGTACTTC. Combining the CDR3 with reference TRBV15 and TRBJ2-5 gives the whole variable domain DAMVIQNPRYQVTQFGKPVTLSCSQTLNHNVMYWYQQKSSQAPKLLFHYYDKDFNNEADTPDNFQSRRPNTSFCFLDIRSPGLGDTAMYLCATSSLGTEETQYFGPGTRLLVL.